This T cell receptor (beta chain) came from a study of CD8 T cells in Susac syndrome. This clonotype appeared once. RNA, at roughly 0.5 to 1 ug, was reverse transcribed with random hexamers. Via MiXCR, TCRdb re-called the immunoSEQ multiplex PCR reads, giving one row per CDR3 protein. This table has about 90,000 distinct CDR3 sequences, about 93% appearing once. The CDR3 runs to 13 residues. CDR1 SQVTM and CDR2 ANQGSEA come from the germline V gene. Trimming stripped 5 bases from V and 6 bases from J, with 14 bases between. The sample consisted of CD8+ T cells from PBMCs. The V gene is TRBV29-1, the J gene TRBJ2-1; D may be TRBD1 or TRBD2 (5 bases each). The sequence derives from a human donor in good health. CDR3: CSVTGPSANEQFF. CDR3 nucleotide sequence: TGCAGCGTTACGGGACCCTCGGCCAATGAGCAGTTCTTC.